This T cell receptor (beta chain) is drawn from a study of T cells in Graves' hyperthyroidism and ophthalmopathy. Whole-study context: Peripheral blood was collected at initial diagnosis, before any treatment.

Amplification of TCR beta CDR3 regions used RNA as the template. HTBI primers were the set used in a first-round RT-PCR of the TCR CDR3. TCRdb re-analysed the multiplex PCR reads in MiXCR, keeping a single row per CDR3 protein. The repertoire consists of hundreds of thousands of distinct CDR3 sequences, with just under 20% occurring once and the leading ten covering approximately 50%. V shed 3 bases and J 5 bases; nucleotides not matched to a gene: 5. Germline V gene sequence: CDR1 SGDLS, CDR2 YYNGEE. The CDR3 sequence is 15 residues long. Used for diagnoses were clinical symptoms, serum thyroxine and TRAb, thyroid ultrasound and orbital computed tomography.

The chain has TRBV9 and TRBJ2-3, with TRBD2 matching 11 bases. The clonotype originates from a man aged 35-49 years with Graves' ophthalmopathy. The source material was blood. The CDR3 sequence: CASSETSGSLDTQYF. For the CDR3, the DNA is TGTGCCAGCAGCGAAACTAGCGGGAGTTTAGATACGCAGTATTTT. Using reference TRBV9 and TRBJ2-3 for the parts outside the CDR3, the full variable domain is DSGVTQTPKHLITATGQRVTLRCSPRSGDLSVYWYQQSLDQGLQFLIQYYNGEERAKGNILERFSAQQFPDLHSELNLSSLELGDSALYFCASSETSGSLDTQYFGPGTRLTVL.